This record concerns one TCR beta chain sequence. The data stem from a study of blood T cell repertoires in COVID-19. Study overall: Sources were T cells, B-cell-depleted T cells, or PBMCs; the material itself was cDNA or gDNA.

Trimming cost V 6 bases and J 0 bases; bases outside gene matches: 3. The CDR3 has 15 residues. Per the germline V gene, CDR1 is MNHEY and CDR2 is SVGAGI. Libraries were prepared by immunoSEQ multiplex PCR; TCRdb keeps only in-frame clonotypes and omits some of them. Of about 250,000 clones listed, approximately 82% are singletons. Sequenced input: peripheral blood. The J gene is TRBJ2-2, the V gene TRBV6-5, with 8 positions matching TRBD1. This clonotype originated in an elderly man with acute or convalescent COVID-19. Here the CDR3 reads CASRAGQANTGELFF. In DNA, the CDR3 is TGTGCCAGCAGGGCGGGACAGGCGAACACCGGGGAGCTGTTTTTT.